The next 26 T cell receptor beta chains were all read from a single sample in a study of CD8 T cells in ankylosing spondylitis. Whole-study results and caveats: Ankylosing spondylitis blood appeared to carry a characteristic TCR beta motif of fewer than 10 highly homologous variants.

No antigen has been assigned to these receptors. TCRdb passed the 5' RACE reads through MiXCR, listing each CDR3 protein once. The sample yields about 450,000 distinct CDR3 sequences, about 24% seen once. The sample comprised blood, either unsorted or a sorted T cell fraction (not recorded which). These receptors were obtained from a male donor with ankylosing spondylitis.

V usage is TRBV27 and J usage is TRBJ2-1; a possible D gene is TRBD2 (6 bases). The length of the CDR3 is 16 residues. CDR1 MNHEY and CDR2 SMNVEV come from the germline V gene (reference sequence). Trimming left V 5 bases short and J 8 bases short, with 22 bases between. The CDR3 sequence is CASSPGLPQLVDEQFF. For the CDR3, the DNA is TGTGCCAGCAGTCCCGGACTACCCCAGCTTGTCGATGAGCAGTTCTTC.

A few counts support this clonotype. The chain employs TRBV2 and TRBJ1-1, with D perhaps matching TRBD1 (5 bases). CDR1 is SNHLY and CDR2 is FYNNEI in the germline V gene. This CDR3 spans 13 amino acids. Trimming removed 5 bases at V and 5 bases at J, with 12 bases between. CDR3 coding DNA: TGTGCCAGCAGTTCCGACAGTGGAACTGAAGCTTTCTTT. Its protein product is CASSSDSGTEAFF.

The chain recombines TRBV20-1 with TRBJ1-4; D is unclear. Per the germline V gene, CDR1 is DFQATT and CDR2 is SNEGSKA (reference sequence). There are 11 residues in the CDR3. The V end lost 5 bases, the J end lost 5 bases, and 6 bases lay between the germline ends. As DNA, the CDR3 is TGCAGTGCTCCCAGGAATGAAAAACTGTTTTTT. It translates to CSAPRNEKLFF.

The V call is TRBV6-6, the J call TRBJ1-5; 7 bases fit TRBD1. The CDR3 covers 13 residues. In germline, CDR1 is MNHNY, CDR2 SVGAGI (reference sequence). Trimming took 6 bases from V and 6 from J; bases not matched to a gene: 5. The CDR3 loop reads CASRSDRTQPQHF. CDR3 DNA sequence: TGTGCCAGCAGATCGGACAGGACTCAGCCCCAGCATTTT.

CDR3 in amino acids: CSVAGTRDTQYF. The CDR3 region has the DNA TGCAGCGTGGCCGGGACAAGAGATACGCAGTATTTT. The chain couples TRBV29-1 to TRBJ2-3; possible D gene TRBD1, 6 bases. Germline-derived CDR1 and CDR2 are SQVTM and ANQGSEA. The CDR3 spans 12 residues. Deletions cut 6 bases from V and 5 bases from J, with 12 bases between.

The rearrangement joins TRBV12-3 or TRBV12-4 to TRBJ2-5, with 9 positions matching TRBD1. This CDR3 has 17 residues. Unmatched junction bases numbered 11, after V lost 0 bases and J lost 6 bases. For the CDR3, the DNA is TGTGCCAGCAGTTTAGCGGGCCTCGGACAGGGGACGAAGACCCAGTACTTC. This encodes CASSLAGLGQGTKTQYF.

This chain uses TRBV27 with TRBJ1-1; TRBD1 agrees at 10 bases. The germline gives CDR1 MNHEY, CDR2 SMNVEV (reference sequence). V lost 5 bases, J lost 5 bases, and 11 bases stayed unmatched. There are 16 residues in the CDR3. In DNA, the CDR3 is TGTGCCAGCAGTAGGCGTCCGGGACAGGGGTATACTGAAGCTTTCTTT. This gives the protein CASSRRPGQGYTEAFF.

In nucleotides, the CDR3 is TGTGCCAGCAGTTTCCCTGGAGAAGAGACCCAGTACTTC. It yields the protein CASSFPGEETQYF. This chain connects TRBV12-3 or TRBV12-4 to TRBJ2-5; the D is unclear. V lost 3 bases to trimming and J lost 3 bases, with 8 bases between them. This CDR3 has 13 residues.

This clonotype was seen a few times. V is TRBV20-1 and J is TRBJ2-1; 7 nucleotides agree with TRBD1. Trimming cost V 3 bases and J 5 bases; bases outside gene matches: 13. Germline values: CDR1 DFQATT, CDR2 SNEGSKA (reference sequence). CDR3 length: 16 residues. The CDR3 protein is CSARDRKGALHNEQFF. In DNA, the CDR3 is TGCAGTGCTAGGGACAGGAAGGGGGCACTACACAATGAGCAGTTCTTC.

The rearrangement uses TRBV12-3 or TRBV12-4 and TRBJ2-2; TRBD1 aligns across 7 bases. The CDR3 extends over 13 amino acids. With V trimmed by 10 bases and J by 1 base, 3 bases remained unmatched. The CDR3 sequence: CATSGGNTGELFF. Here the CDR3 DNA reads TGTGCCACCTCAGGGGGGAACACCGGGGAGCTGTTTTTT.

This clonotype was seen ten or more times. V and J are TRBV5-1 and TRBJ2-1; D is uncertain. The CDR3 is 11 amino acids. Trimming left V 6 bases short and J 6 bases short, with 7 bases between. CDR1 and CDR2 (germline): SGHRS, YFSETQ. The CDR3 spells CASTDSNEQFF. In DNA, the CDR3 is TGCGCCAGCACAGACTCCAATGAGCAGTTCTTC.

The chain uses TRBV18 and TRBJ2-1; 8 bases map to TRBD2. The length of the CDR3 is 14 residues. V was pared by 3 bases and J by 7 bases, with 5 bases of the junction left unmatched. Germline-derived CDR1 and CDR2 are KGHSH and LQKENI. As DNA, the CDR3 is TGTGCCAGCTCACCGGGACTAGAGGGAAATGAGCAGTTCTTC. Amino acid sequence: CASSPGLEGNEQFF.

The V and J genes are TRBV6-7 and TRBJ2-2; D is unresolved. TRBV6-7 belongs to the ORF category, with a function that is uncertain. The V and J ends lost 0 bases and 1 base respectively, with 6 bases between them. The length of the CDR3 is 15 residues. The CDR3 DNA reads TGTGCCAGCAGTTACTCCAACGGGAACACCGGGGAGCTGTTTTTT. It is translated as CASSYSNGNTGELFF.

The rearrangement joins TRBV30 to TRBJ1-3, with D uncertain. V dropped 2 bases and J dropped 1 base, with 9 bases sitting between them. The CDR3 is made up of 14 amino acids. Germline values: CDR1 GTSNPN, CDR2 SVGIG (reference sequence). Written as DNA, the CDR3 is TGTGCCTGGAGTACCGGGAGATCTGGAAACACCATATATTTT. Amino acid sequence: CAWSTGRSGNTIYF. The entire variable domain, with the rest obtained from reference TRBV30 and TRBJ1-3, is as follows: SQTIHQWPATLVQPVGSPLSLECTVEGTSNPNLYWYRQAAGRGLQLLFYSVGIGQISSEVPQNLSASRPQDRQFILSSKKLLLSDSGFYLCAWSTGRSGNTIYFGEGSWLTVV.

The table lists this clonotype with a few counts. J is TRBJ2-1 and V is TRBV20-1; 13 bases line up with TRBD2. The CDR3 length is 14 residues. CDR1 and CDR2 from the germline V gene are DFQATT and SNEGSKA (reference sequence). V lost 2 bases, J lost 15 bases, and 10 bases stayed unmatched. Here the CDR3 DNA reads TGCAGTGCTAGATCGGGACTAGCGGGAACCCCGGGGTTCTTC. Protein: CSARSGLAGTPGFF.

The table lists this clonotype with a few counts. Here the CDR3 reads CASRPQGSGEAFF. The CDR3 DNA reads as TGTGCCAGCAGGCCACAGGGTTCCGGTGAAGCTTTCTTT. V and J are TRBV12-3 or TRBV12-4 and TRBJ1-1; possible D gene TRBD1, 6 bases. This CDR3 is built from 13 residues. Trimming left V 6 bases short and J 7 bases short, with 15 bases between.

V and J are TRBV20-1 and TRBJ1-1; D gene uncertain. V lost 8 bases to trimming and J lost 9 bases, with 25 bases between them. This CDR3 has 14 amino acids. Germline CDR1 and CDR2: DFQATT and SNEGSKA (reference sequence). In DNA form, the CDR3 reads TGCAGTATGGGGAGGATGAACCCCCCAACTCAAGCTTTCTTT. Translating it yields CSMGRMNPPTQAFF.

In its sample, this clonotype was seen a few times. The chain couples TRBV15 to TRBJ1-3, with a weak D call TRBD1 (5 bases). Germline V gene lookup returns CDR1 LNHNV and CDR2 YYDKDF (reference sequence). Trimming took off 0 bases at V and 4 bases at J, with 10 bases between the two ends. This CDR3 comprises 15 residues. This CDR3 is CATSRDRVSGNTIYF. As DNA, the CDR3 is TGTGCCACCAGCAGAGACAGGGTTTCGGGAAACACCATATATTTT.

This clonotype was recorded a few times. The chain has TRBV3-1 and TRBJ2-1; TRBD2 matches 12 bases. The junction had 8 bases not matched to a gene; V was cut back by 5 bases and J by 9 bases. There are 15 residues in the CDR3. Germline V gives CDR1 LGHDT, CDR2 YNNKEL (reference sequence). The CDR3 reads CASSSGLAGFSEQFF. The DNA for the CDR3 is TGTGCCAGCAGCTCTGGACTAGCGGGATTCAGTGAGCAGTTCTTC.

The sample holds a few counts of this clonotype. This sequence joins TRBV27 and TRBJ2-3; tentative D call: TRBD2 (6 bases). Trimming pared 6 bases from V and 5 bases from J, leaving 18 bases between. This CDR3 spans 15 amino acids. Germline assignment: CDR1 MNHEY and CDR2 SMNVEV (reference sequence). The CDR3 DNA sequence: TGTGCCAGCAGCGGGGGTAGCGGAGCCCTAGATACGCAGTATTTT. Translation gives CASSGGSGALDTQYF.

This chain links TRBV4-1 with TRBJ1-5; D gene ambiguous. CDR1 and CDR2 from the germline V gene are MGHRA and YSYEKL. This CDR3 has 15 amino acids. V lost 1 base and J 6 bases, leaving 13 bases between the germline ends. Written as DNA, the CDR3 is TGCGCCAGCAGCCAAGCAATTCGGATGGGTCAGCCCCAGCATTTT. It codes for CASSQAIRMGQPQHF.

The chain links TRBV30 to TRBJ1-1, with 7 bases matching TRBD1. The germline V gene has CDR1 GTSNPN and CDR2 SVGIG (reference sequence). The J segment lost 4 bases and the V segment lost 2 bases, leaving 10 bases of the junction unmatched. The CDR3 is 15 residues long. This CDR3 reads CAWSPAGGASTEAFF. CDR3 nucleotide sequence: TGTGCCTGGAGTCCGGCAGGGGGTGCGAGCACTGAAGCTTTCTTT.

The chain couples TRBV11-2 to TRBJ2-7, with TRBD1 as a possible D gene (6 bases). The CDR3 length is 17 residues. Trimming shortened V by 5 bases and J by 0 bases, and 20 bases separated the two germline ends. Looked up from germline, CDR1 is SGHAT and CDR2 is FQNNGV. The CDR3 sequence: CASSQRDRLYSSYEQYF. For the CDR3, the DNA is TGTGCCAGCAGCCAAAGAGACAGGTTGTATAGCTCCTACGAGCAGTACTTC. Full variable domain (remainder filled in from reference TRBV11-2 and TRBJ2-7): EAGVAQSPRYKIIEKRQSVAFWCNPISGHATLYWYQQILGQGPKLLIQFQNNGVVDDSQLPKDRFSAERLKGVDSTLKIQPAKLEDSAVYLCASSQRDRLYSSYEQYFGPGTRLTVT.

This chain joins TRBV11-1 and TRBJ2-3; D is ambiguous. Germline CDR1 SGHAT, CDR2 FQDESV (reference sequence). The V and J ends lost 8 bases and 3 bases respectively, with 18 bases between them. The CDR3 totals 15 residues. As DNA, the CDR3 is TGTGCCAGCGCTGGAGCTTTCCTTGAGACAGATACGCAGTATTTT. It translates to CASAGAFLETDTQYF.

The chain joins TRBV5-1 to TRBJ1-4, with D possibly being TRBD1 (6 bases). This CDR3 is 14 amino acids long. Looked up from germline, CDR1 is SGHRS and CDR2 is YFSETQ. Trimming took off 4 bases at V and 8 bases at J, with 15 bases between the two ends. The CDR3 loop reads CASSGGGQKEKLFF. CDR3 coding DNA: TGCGCCAGCAGCGGGGGGGGCCAGAAGGAAAAACTGTTTTTT.

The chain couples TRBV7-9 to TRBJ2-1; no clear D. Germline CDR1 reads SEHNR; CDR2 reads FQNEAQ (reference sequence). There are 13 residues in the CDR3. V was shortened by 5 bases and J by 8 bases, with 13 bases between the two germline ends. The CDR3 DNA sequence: TGTGCCAGCAGCCAGACGCCCTTGGATGAGCAGTTCTTC. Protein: CASSQTPLDEQFF. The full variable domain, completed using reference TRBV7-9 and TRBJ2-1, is DTGVSQNPRHKITKRGQNVTFRCDPISEHNRLYWYRQTLGQGPEFLTYFQNEAQLEKSRLLSDRFSAERPKGSFSTLEIQRTEQGDSAMYLCASSQTPLDEQFFGPGTRLTVL.